In this sample, the clone carrying this T cell receptor (beta chain) turned up many times. Its antigen is still unknown. From RNA, the CDR3 regions of TCR beta chains were amplified and sequenced. A first-round RT-PCR used HTBI primers, followed by a second-round multiplex PCR. TCRdb fed the multiplex PCR reads into MiXCR, producing one record per CDR3 protein. The table shows a few hundred thousand distinct CDR3 sequences, with over 15% occurring only once. This entry is derived from a study of Graves' ophthalmopathy and Graves' hyperthyroidism. An approximately 10 ml volume of fresh peripheral blood provided the PBMCs. Study-wide findings and caveats: Discriminating ophthalmopathy from stable hyperthyroidism, a 13-signature model attained a sensitivity of approximately 90% and a specificity of approximately 77%. Most thyroid-expanded clonotypes exceeding 0.001 frequency were also found in blood.

Germline V gene lookup returns CDR1 MNHNS and CDR2 SASEGT. This CDR3 is built from 12 residues. V trimming: 8 bases; J trimming: 3 bases; junction bases outside the gene matches: 3. The chain joins TRBV6-1 to TRBJ2-5, with 7 nucleotides matching TRBD1. The sample comprised peripheral blood. The clonotype was recovered from a woman under 30 with stable Graves' hyperthyroidism. Written as DNA, the CDR3 is TGTGCCAGCGGACAGGAAAAAGAGACCCAGTACTTC. It yields the protein CASGQEKETQYF.